What follows are 29 T cell receptor beta chains derived from one specimen sequenced in a study of blood T cell repertoires in COVID-19. Produced via immunoSEQ multiplex PCR; TCRdb's table is partial and in-frame only. The sample yields about 180,000 clones, 88% seen once. What was sequenced was PBMCs or T cells enriched from blood (not recorded which). The source is a woman younger than 35 who had recovered from COVID-19.

The rearrangement uses TRBV11-2 and TRBJ1-6, with D hard to call. This CDR3 region has 15 residues. Per the germline V gene, CDR1 is SGHAT and CDR2 is FQNNGV. V was clipped by 4 bases and J by 3 bases, with 10 bases between them. CDR3 protein: CASSSTGIYNSPLHF. The CDR3 DNA is TGTGCCAGCAGCTCAACCGGGATCTATAATTCACCCCTCCACTTT.

J is TRBJ1-2 and V is TRBV28; the D gene is possibly TRBD1 (5 bases). CDR1 and CDR2 (germline): MDHEN, SYDVKM. The CDR3 has 13 residues. V was clipped by 6 bases and J by 1 base, with 9 bases between them. The DNA for the CDR3 is TGTGCCAGCAGGCGGGGGAGTAACTATGGCTACACCTTC. This sequence encodes CASRRGSNYGYTF.

This clone occurred a few times. The V call is TRBV19, the J call TRBJ1-2, with a weak D call TRBD1 (5 bases). Trimming took 3 bases from V and 2 from J, leaving 10 bases between them. Germline V gene data show CDR1 as LNHDA and CDR2 as SQIVND (reference sequence). This CDR3 is built from 14 residues. This chain's CDR3 is CASSIARANYGYTF. The CDR3 DNA reads TGTGCCAGTAGTATTGCCAGGGCAAACTATGGCTACACCTTC.

This sequence joins TRBV29-1 and TRBJ2-3; tentative D call: TRBD1 (6 bases). Germline CDR1 reads SQVTM; CDR2 reads ANQGSEA. The V gene lost 2 bases and the J gene lost 5 bases, with 11 bases spanning the gap. This CDR3 has 13 amino acids. DNA of the CDR3: TGCAGCGTTGAAAAACAGGGTGAAGATACGCAGTATTTT. Translation: CSVEKQGEDTQYF.

The chain employs TRBV7-9 and TRBJ1-4, with D possibly being TRBD1 (5 bases). CDR1 and CDR2 from the germline V gene are SEHNR and FQNEAQ (reference sequence). This CDR3 has 15 amino acids. V lost 1 base and J 8 bases, leaving 14 bases between the germline ends. The CDR3 sequence is CASSLERGSEEKLFF. CDR3 nucleotides: TGTGCCAGCAGCTTAGAACGGGGGTCAGAAGAAAAACTGTTTTTT.

The V and J genes are TRBV30 and TRBJ2-3, with 10 bases matching TRBD2. CDR1 and CDR2 (germline): GTSNPN, SVGIG (reference sequence). The V segment lost 5 bases and the J segment 9 bases; nucleotides outside the gene matches: 5. CDR3 length: 12 amino acids. CDR3 sequence reads: CAWASGSRTQYF. The CDR3 coding sequence is TGTGCCTGGGCTAGCGGGAGTCGGACGCAGTATTTT.

The V gene is TRBV2, the J gene TRBJ1-2; D gene uncertain. Germline V gives CDR1 SNHLY, CDR2 FYNNEI. Trimming left V 6 bases short and J 4 bases short, with 15 bases between. The CDR3 spans 14 residues. The CDR3 sequence: CASREGVGAYGYTF. CDR3 in DNA: TGTGCCAGCAGGGAGGGCGTGGGCGCCTATGGCTACACCTTC.

The gene calls are TRBV27 and TRBJ1-2; D not resolved. CDR3 length equals 14 residues. The V end lost 8 bases, the J end lost 4 bases, and 17 bases lay between the germline ends. The germline V gene encodes CDR1 MNHEY and CDR2 SMNVEV (reference sequence). CDR3 protein: CASSSLPITYGYTF. The CDR3 bases are TGTGCCAGCTCGTCTCTACCAATCACCTATGGCTACACCTTC.

This chain's CDR3 is CAWIEGGVGFF. The CDR3 region has the DNA TGTGCCTGGATAGAGGGCGGAGTAGGGTTCTTC. The genes are TRBV30 and TRBJ2-1, with a weak D call TRBD2 (5 bases). V dropped 4 bases and J dropped 15 bases, with 16 bases sitting between them. Germline V CDR1 and CDR2: GTSNPN, SVGIG (reference sequence). The CDR3 covers 11 residues.

A single count supports this clone. The V and J genes are TRBV5-8 and TRBJ1-5; maybe TRBD1 (5 bases). V was pared by 0 bases and J by 2 bases, with 6 bases between. Germline V gene lookup returns CDR1 SGHTS and CDR2 YDEGEE. CDR3 length: 14 amino acids. The CDR3 DNA reads TGTGCCAGCAGCTTGGGCAGGGGCAATCAGCCCCAGCATTTT. Its translation is CASSLGRGNQPQHF. Variable domain in full (rest from reference TRBV5-8 and TRBJ1-5): EAGVTQSPTHLIKTRGQQATLRCSPISGHTSVYWYQQALGLGLQFLLWYDEGEERNRGNFPPRFSGRQFPNYSSELNVNALELEDSALYLCASSLGRGNQPQHFGDGTRLSIL.

This chain joins TRBV19 and TRBJ2-6, with TRBD1 identical over 11 bases. Looked up from germline, CDR1 is LNHDA and CDR2 is SQIVND (reference sequence). The CDR3 runs 19 residues. Trimming cost V 1 base and J 4 bases; bases outside gene matches: 9. CDR3 sequence reads: CASSIAPGTGGPGANVLTF. The CDR3 DNA reads TGTGCCAGTAGTATAGCCCCCGGGACAGGGGGGCCAGGGGCCAACGTCCTGACTTTC.

V gene TRBV7-2 combines with J gene TRBJ2-3, with TRBD2 as a possible D gene (6 bases). The CDR3 sequence is 14 residues long. Germline V gene sequence: CDR1 SGHTA, CDR2 FQGNSA. V lost 4 bases and J lost 4, with 12 bases in between. CDR3 coding DNA: TGTGCCAGCAGCTCGGGACTTAGACCAGATACGCAGTATTTT. It codes for CASSSGLRPDTQYF.

The rearrangement links TRBV7-9 to TRBJ2-5, with 7 bases lining up with TRBD1. The junction had 8 bases not matched to a gene; V was cut back by 6 bases and J by 4 bases. This CDR3 has 14 residues. Germline CDR1 and CDR2: SEHNR and FQNEAQ (reference sequence). The CDR3: CASRPRTGRETQYF. The CDR3 DNA sequence: TGTGCCAGCAGGCCCCGGACAGGTCGAGAGACCCAGTACTTC. Drawing the rest from reference TRBV7-9 and TRBJ2-5, the complete variable domain is DTGVSQNPRHKITKRGQNVTFRCDPISEHNRLYWYRQTLGQGPEFLTYFQNEAQLEKSRLLSDRFSAERPKGSFSTLEIQRTEQGDSAMYLCASRPRTGRETQYFGPGTRLLVL.

The chain links TRBV4-1 to TRBJ1-1, with 9 bases lining up with TRBD1. The V and J ends lost 4 bases and 5 bases, in that order; junction bases with no gene match: 11. In germline, CDR1 is MGHRA, CDR2 YSYEKL. The CDR3 is 16 residues long. Here the CDR3 reads CASSPQPGTGITEAFF. DNA for the CDR3: TGCGCCAGCAGCCCACAACCGGGGACAGGGATAACTGAAGCTTTCTTT.

The sample holds one count of this clone. This chain uses TRBV5-4 with TRBJ2-3, with 9 positions matching TRBD2. CDR3 length equals 15 residues. Germline V gene sequence: CDR1 SGHNT, CDR2 YYREEE (reference sequence). V shed 2 bases, J shed 6 bases, and the junction held 7 bases outside the gene matches. CDR3 nucleotides: TGTGCCAGCAGCTTACGAGCGGGAGGTGCTGATACGCAGTATTTT. Translation: CASSLRAGGADTQYF.

This chain connects TRBV29-1 to TRBJ1-2; 8 bases fit TRBD1. CDR3 size: 14 residues. Germline-derived CDR1 and CDR2 are SQVTM and ANQGSEA. V lost 4 bases to trimming and J lost 4 bases; unmatched junction nucleotides: 8. The CDR3 DNA follows: TGCAGCGTTGCCCATCCGGACAGGGTCTATGGCTACACCTTC. Translating it yields CSVAHPDRVYGYTF.

The J gene is TRBJ2-1, the V gene TRBV19; TRBD1 matches at 7 bases. The CDR3 spans 13 residues. The V gene end was trimmed by 3 bases and the J gene end by 7 bases; junction bases not matched to a gene: 3. Looked up from germline, CDR1 is LNHDA and CDR2 is SQIVND (reference sequence). CDR3 loop: CASSITQGNEQFF. CDR3 DNA: TGTGCCAGTAGTATCACACAGGGGAATGAGCAGTTCTTC. Variable domain in full (rest from reference TRBV19 and TRBJ2-1): DGGITQSPKYLFRKEGQNVTLSCEQNLNHDAMYWYRQDPGQGLRLIYYSQIVNDFQKGDIAEGYSVSREKKESFPLTVTSAQKNPTAFYLCASSITQGNEQFFGPGTRLTVL.

The table lists this clone with a count of one. The chain is built from TRBV5-1 and TRBJ2-3; D is perhaps TRBD1 (5 bases). The CDR3 runs to 15 residues. The germline V gene has CDR1 SGHRS and CDR2 YFSETQ. Trimming cost V 4 bases and J 0 bases, with 12 bases left between them. This CDR3 is CASSPETASTDTQYF. The CDR3 DNA is TGCGCCAGCAGCCCTGAGACAGCTAGCACAGATACGCAGTATTTT. Full variable domain (remainder filled in from reference TRBV5-1 and TRBJ2-3): KAGVTQTPRYLIKTRGQQVTLSCSPISGHRSVSWYQQTPGQGLQFLFEYFSETQRNKGNFPGRFSGRQFSNSRSEMNVSTLELGDSALYLCASSPETASTDTQYFGPGTRLTVL.

The rearrangement uses TRBV28 and TRBJ2-7, with 13 bases lining up with TRBD2. This CDR3 region has 15 residues. CDR1 and CDR2 (germline): MDHEN, SYDVKM. J gave up 6 bases and V 5 bases, and 7 bases lay outside the gene matches. The CDR3, as DNA: TGTGCCAGCAGTCCCTGGACTAGCGGGAGAAGCGAGCAGTACTTC. Protein sequence: CASSPWTSGRSEQYF.

CDR3 in amino acids: CASSHAPPPYAGSQETQYF. The CDR3 coding sequence is TGCGCCAGCAGCCACGCGCCCCCTCCATACGCGGGATCCCAAGAGACCCAGTACTTC. This chain links TRBV4-1 with TRBJ2-5; D may be TRBD2 (6 bases). V dropped 3 bases and J dropped 1 base, with 24 bases sitting between them. The CDR3 extends over 19 amino acids. CDR1 and CDR2 (germline): MGHRA, YSYEKL.

The gene calls are TRBV19 and TRBJ2-1; D remains ambiguous. This CDR3 is built from 17 residues. Trimming cost V 3 bases and J 0 bases, with 15 bases left between them. Looked up from germline, CDR1 is LNHDA and CDR2 is SQIVND (reference sequence). Here the CDR3 reads CASSIDNDSGSYNEQFF. DNA of the CDR3: TGTGCCAGTAGTATCGACAATGATAGTGGCTCCTACAATGAGCAGTTCTTC.

CDR3 amino acids: CASAQGREGSNEQFF. CDR3 DNA: TGTGCTAGTGCCCAAGGGCGGGAGGGATCCAATGAGCAGTTCTTC. The J gene is TRBJ2-1, the V gene TRBV12-5, with TRBD2 matching over 9 bases. Germline assignment: CDR1 LGHNT and CDR2 FRNRAP. Trimming cost V 7 bases and J 6 bases; bases outside gene matches: 10. This CDR3 comprises 15 residues.

The DNA of the CDR3 is TGTGCCAGCAGCCCAAGGACTAGCGGGACAACAGATACGCAGTATTTT. Translated, it gives CASSPRTSGTTDTQYF. This chain uses TRBV5-4 with TRBJ2-3; 12 bases are shared with TRBD2. Germline V CDR1 and CDR2: SGHNT, YYREEE (reference sequence). The V and J ends lost 4 bases and 3 bases, in that order; junction bases with no gene match: 6. The length of the CDR3 is 16 residues.

This chain joins TRBV7-2 and TRBJ1-2; 9 nucleotides line up with TRBD1. The CDR3 has 17 residues. Germline V CDR1 and CDR2: SGHTA, FQGNSA. Trimming at V came to 7 bases and at J to 7 bases, leaving 19 bases not matched to a gene. The CDR3 sequence: CASTRDLSGQGLSGYTF. In DNA form, the CDR3 reads TGTGCCAGCACCCGCGACCTTTCCGGACAGGGGTTAAGTGGCTACACCTTC.

The gene calls are TRBV30 and TRBJ2-7; a possible D gene is TRBD2 (6 bases). V lost 3 bases and J lost 6, with 24 bases in between. The CDR3 extends over 16 amino acids. Germline lookup yields CDR1 GTSNPN and CDR2 SVGIG (reference sequence). The CDR3 region has the DNA TGTGCCTGGAGCCGGGTCGGGTTGCGGGACGACCGCGAGCAGTACTTC. The encoded protein is CAWSRVGLRDDREQYF.

This chain links TRBV28 with TRBJ1-2; the D is unclear. Germline V gene data show CDR1 as MDHEN and CDR2 as SYDVKM. The V and J ends lost 7 bases and 5 bases respectively, with 23 bases between them. The CDR3 has 16 residues. The CDR3 spells CASTAPGEGAAYGYTF. Written as DNA, the CDR3 is TGTGCCAGCACCGCCCCTGGGGAGGGTGCAGCGTATGGCTACACCTTC.

The rearrangement links TRBV4-1 to TRBJ1-2; D is unclear. The length of the CDR3 is 14 residues. V dropped 4 bases and J dropped 5 bases, with 14 bases sitting between them. The germline CDR1 and CDR2 sequences are MGHRA and YSYEKL. The CDR3 here is CASSPLIISYGYTF. In nucleotides, the CDR3 is TGCGCCAGCAGCCCCCTAATTATTTCTTATGGCTACACCTTC.

This clone was counted only a few times. The rearrangement links TRBV7-9 to TRBJ1-6, with TRBD1 as a possible D gene (6 bases). The V gene lost 5 bases and the J gene lost 2 bases, with 13 bases spanning the gap. The CDR3 contains 16 residues. The germline V gene encodes CDR1 SEHNR and CDR2 FQNEAQ (reference sequence). CDR3: CASSQGLGTYNSPLHF. The CDR3 DNA sequence: TGTGCCAGCAGCCAGGGGTTGGGGACCTATAATTCACCCCTCCACTTT. Supplemented by reference TRBV7-9 and TRBJ1-6, the full variable domain reads DTGVSQNPRHKITKRGQNVTFRCDPISEHNRLYWYRQTLGQGPEFLTYFQNEAQLEKSRLLSDRFSAERPKGSFSTLEIQRTEQGDSAMYLCASSQGLGTYNSPLHFGNGTRLTVT.

This chain uses TRBV2 with TRBJ1-6, with TRBD1 as a possible D gene (6 bases). The CDR3 length is 13 residues. Trimming removed 4 bases at V and 10 bases at J, with 11 bases between. CDR1 and CDR2 (germline): SNHLY, FYNNEI. CDR3 amino acids: CASSVDSFSPLHF. The CDR3 nucleotides read TGTGCCAGCAGTGTGGACAGCTTCTCACCCCTCCACTTT.